A selection of T cell receptor beta chains follows, all from one sample in a study of blood T cell repertoires in COVID-19. Only in-frame clones appear in the TCRdb table, and some are missing; sequencing was by immunoSEQ multiplex PCR. The sample consists of approximately 240,000 clones, roughly four fifths of them appearing once. The sequenced material came from peripheral blood. The receptors were sampled from a woman aged 60-75 years with acute or convalescent COVID-19. CDR3s include the opening cysteine and the closing phenylalanine or tryptophan. The order of the fields is CDR3 protein, CDR3 DNA, D gene, J gene, clone size, V gene. D genes are given only for firm matches. Only part of the rows carry a size: once, few, many, or a class if the clone is expanded.

CASSLERQGEGYTF	TGTGCCAGCAGCTTAGAACGGCAGGGGGAAGGCTACACCTTC	TRBD1	TRBJ1-2	NA	TRBV7-9
CASSLALGPYEQYF	TGCGCCAGCAGCTTGGCCTTGGGGCCTTACGAGCAGTACTTC	NA	TRBJ2-7	NA	TRBV5-1
CAWIPPGGREGGYTF	TGTGCCTGGATTCCCCCAGGGGGCAGGGAGGGTGGCTACACCTTC	TRBD1	TRBJ1-2	NA	TRBV30
CASSSAVGGSGANVLTF	TGTGCCAGCAGCTCGGCGGTAGGGGGCTCTGGGGCCAACGTCCTGACTTTC	NA	TRBJ2-6	NA	TRBV5-4
CASYPAGGKQETQYF	TGTGCCAGCTACCCGGCGGGGGGGAAACAAGAGACCCAGTACTTC	TRBD2	TRBJ2-5	NA	TRBV6-5
CASSYGGQGAVSEQYF	TGTGCCAGCAGTTACGGGGGACAGGGGGCAGTCAGCGAGCAGTACTTC	TRBD1	TRBJ2-7	NA	TRBV6-6
CAWRQRAESGYTF	TGTGCCTGGAGACAGAGGGCAGAGAGCGGCTACACCTTC	NA	TRBJ1-2	NA	TRBV30
CALRDVGNTIYF	TGTGCCCTCAGGGATGTAGGAAACACCATATATTTT	NA	TRBJ1-3	NA	TRBV30
CASRPLWGGDTEAFF	TGTGCCAGCAGACCACTTTGGGGAGGCGACACTGAAGCTTTCTTT	NA	TRBJ1-1	few	TRBV6-5
CASSTVGGNYGYTF	TGTGCCAGCAGCACCGTGGGGGGTAACTATGGCTACACCTTC	NA	TRBJ1-2	NA	TRBV6-5
CASSTGLINYGYTF	TGTGCCAGCAGCACGGGACTGATAAACTATGGCTACACCTTC	NA	TRBJ1-2	NA	TRBV5-5
CASSPGKGLDEQYF	TGTGCCAGCAGCCCTGGGAAGGGGCTCGACGAGCAGTACTTC	NA	TRBJ2-7	few	TRBV4-2
CASSSRDKQETQYF	TGTGCCAGCAGCTCCAGGGACAAACAAGAGACCCAGTACTTC	NA	TRBJ2-5	NA	TRBV11-3
CASSLARGTEAFF	TGTGCCAGCAGCTTAGCTAGGGGGACTGAAGCTTTCTTT	NA	TRBJ1-1	once	TRBV7-9
CASRSLQGSGYTF	TGTGCCAGCAGATCCTTACAGGGGAGCGGCTACACCTTC	TRBD1	TRBJ1-2	NA	TRBV3-1/TRBV3-2
CASSQPGQWMGGYTF	TGCGCCAGCAGCCAACCGGGACAGTGGATGGGAGGCTACACCTTC	TRBD1	TRBJ1-2	NA	TRBV5-1
CASSLGTGDWGTDTQYF	TGTGCCAGCAGCTTGGGGACAGGGGATTGGGGCACAGATACGCAGTATTTT	TRBD1	TRBJ2-3	NA	TRBV7-9
CASSLRGDGYNEQFF	TGTGCCAGCAGCTTACGGGGGGATGGCTACAATGAGCAGTTCTTC	TRBD2	TRBJ2-1	NA	TRBV11-2
CASSRGQGNSYEQYF	TGTGCCAGCAGTCGGGGACAGGGAAACTCCTACGAGCAGTACTTC	TRBD1	TRBJ2-7	once	TRBV27
CASSLSAVGQAIGNTIYF	TGTGCCAGCAGCTTGTCGGCTGTAGGACAGGCCATTGGAAACACCATATATTTT	TRBD1	TRBJ1-3	NA	TRBV5-5
CASSLGRGRTSTDTQYF	TGTGCCAGCAGCTTAGGCAGGGGAAGAACTAGCACAGATACGCAGTATTTT	NA	TRBJ2-3	few	TRBV7-6
CASSSSGVGYTF	TGTGCCAGCAGCTCTTCAGGGGTTGGCTACACCTTC	NA	TRBJ1-2	NA	TRBV5-4